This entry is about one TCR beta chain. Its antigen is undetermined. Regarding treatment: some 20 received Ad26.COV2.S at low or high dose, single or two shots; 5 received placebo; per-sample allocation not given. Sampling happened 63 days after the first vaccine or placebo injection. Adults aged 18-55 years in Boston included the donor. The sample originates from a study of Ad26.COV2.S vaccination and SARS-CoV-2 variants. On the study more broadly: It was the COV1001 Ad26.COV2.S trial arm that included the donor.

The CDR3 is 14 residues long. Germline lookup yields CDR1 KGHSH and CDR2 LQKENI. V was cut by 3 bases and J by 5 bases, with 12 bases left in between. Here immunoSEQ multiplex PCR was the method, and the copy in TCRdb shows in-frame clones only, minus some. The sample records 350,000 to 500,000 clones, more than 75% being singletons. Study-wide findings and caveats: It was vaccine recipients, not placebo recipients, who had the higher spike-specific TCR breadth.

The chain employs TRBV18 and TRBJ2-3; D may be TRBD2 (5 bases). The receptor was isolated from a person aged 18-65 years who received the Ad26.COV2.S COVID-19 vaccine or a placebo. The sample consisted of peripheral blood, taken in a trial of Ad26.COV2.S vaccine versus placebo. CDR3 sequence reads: CASSPSGDRDTQYF. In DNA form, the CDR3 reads TGTGCCAGCTCACCGTCCGGGGATCGAGATACGCAGTATTTT.